What follows are 9 T cell receptor beta chains derived from one specimen sequenced in a study of blood T cells in healthy people across ages. Combining a sample-barcoded 5' primer with a J-beta primer mix, a second PCR ran for roughly 7 to 12 cycles. TCRdb passed the 5' RACE reads through MiXCR, listing each CDR3 protein once. The table has about 2 million distinct CDR3 sequences, about 50% seen once. Source material: blood. The receptors come from a woman between 35 and 50 years old in good health.

The chain uses TRBV4-3 and TRBJ2-3, with TRBD2 matching 10 bases. Germline CDR1 reads LGHNA; CDR2 reads YSLEER. This CDR3 has 15 residues. The trim removed 1 base at V and 4 bases at J, leaving 2 bases unmatched. In DNA form, the CDR3 reads TGCGCCAGCAGCCAAGCCGGGACTAGCGCAGATACGCAGTATTTT. Its translation: CASSQAGTSADTQYF.

This clonotype was picked up one time. This chain links TRBV7-9 with TRBJ2-3, with 12 bases identical to TRBD2. The germline CDR1 and CDR2 sequences are SEHNR and FQNEAQ (reference sequence). The CDR3 has 17 residues. V trimming: 5 bases; J trimming: 4 bases; junction bases outside the gene matches: 10. The CDR3 spells CASSASTSGGMADTQYF. The CDR3 nucleotides are TGTGCCAGCAGCGCCTCGACTAGCGGGGGAATGGCAGATACGCAGTATTTT.

The J gene is TRBJ2-3, the V gene TRBV7-9; 9 nucleotides match TRBD2. Losses at the gene ends were 5 bases for V and 5 bases for J; bases not matched to a gene: 8. CDR1 and CDR2 from the germline V gene are SEHNR and FQNEAQ (reference sequence). The CDR3 has 15 residues. CDR3 in amino acids: CASSPLAGKGDTQYF. CDR3 bases: TGTGCCAGCAGCCCTCTAGCGGGGAAGGGAGATACGCAGTATTTT.

The chain combines TRBV27 with TRBJ2-7; D may correspond to TRBD1 or TRBD2 (7 bases each). Germline values: CDR1 MNHEY, CDR2 SMNVEV (reference sequence). The CDR3 totals 17 residues. The germline V and J ends were trimmed by 7 bases and 1 base, with 23 bases remaining between them. CDR3 sequence: CASTWGGGEVPSYEQYF. In nucleotides, the CDR3 is TGTGCCAGCACCTGGGGAGGGGGCGAGGTGCCGTCCTACGAGCAGTACTTC.

This clonotype was observed a handful of times. The CDR3 reads CSVPDRLRSYEQYF. In DNA, the CDR3 is TGCAGCGTTCCCGACAGGCTAAGGTCCTACGAGCAGTACTTC. This chain joins TRBV29-1 and TRBJ2-7; D may be TRBD1 (6 bases). V was trimmed by 5 bases and J by 1 base, leaving 15 bases between them. From germline, CDR1 is SQVTM and CDR2 ANQGSEA. This CDR3 contains 14 residues.

This clonotype was counted only a few times. The J gene is TRBJ2-1, the V gene TRBV5-1, with 7 bases matching TRBD1. Germline V gives CDR1 SGHRS, CDR2 YFSETQ. The V and J ends lost 1 base and 5 bases, in that order; junction bases with no gene match: 6. The CDR3 has 15 residues. As DNA, the CDR3 is TGCGCCAGCAGCTTGTTAGGGGGCGCGGACAATGAGCAGTTCTTC. Translated, it gives CASSLLGGADNEQFF.

This clonotype was seen more than once but under ten times. The chain links TRBV6-6 to TRBJ2-1; D ambiguous. CDR1 is MNHNY, CDR2 SVGAGI, per germline (reference sequence). This CDR3 is 15 amino acids long. The V end lost 5 bases, the J end lost 0 bases, and 11 bases lay between the germline ends. The CDR3 coding sequence is TGTGCCAGCAGTCAAACCCTGAGCTCCTACAATGAGCAGTTCTTC. Its translation is CASSQTLSSYNEQFF.

This clonotype was recorded a few times. This rearrangement joins TRBV10-3 to TRBJ2-7, with D tentatively TRBD1 (6 bases). The CDR3 length is 13 residues. CDR1 and CDR2 from the germline V gene are ENHRY and SYGVKD. The V and J ends lost 4 bases and 4 bases respectively, with 11 bases between them. CDR3 sequence: CAISGDIFYEQYF. The CDR3, as DNA: TGTGCCATCAGTGGGGACATTTTTTACGAGCAGTACTTC.

The J gene is TRBJ1-2, the V gene TRBV7-8; perhaps TRBD1 as D (6 bases). The V end lost 5 bases, the J end lost 0 bases, and 19 bases lay between the germline ends. The CDR3 totals 17 residues. The germline V gene has CDR1 SGHVS and CDR2 FQNEAQ. CDR3 protein: CASSPNIRGAANYGYTF. CDR3 bases: TGTGCCAGCAGCCCGAACATCCGGGGGGCCGCTAACTATGGCTACACCTTC.